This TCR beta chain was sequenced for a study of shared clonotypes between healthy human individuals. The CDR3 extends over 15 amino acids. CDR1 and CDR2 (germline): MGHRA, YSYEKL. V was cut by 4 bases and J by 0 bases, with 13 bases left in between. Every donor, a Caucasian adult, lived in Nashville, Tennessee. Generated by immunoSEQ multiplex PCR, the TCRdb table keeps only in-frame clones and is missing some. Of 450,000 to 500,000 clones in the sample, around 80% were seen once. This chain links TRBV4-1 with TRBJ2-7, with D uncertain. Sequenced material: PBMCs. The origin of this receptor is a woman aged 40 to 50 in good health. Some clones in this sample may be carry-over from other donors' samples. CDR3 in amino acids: CASSRLSSSSYEQYF. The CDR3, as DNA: TGCGCCAGCAGCCGGCTTAGCAGTAGCTCCTACGAGCAGTACTTC.